These 27 T cell receptor beta chains were all obtained from the same sample, sequenced in a study of OX40 agonist ivuxolimab in advanced cancers. Repertoires were generated with immunoSEQ multiplex PCR, while TCRdb's copy carries only in-frame clones and drops some. The sample includes 65,000 to 90,000 clones, 91% seen only once; the top ten take 8.4%. The input for sequencing was CD4+ or CD8+ T cells sorted from blood, taken in a trial of the OX40 agonist ivuxolimab. These receptor sequences come from an adult with an advanced solid tumor such as melanoma, head and neck, liver or kidney cancer.

The J gene is TRBJ1-3, the V gene TRBV10-1; D not resolved. Deletions cut 5 bases from V and 0 bases from J, with 11 bases between. The length of the CDR3 is 15 residues. Germline CDR1 is WNHNN and CDR2 is SYGVQD (reference sequence). CDR3 sequence (DNA): TGCGCCAGCAGTTCATTTCGCGTCTCTGGAAACACCATATATTTT. Amino acids: CASSSFRVSGNTIYF.

J is TRBJ2-1 and V is TRBV4-3; the match to TRBD2 covers 12 bases. The CDR3 is 16 amino acids. Germline CDR1 and CDR2: LGHNA and YSLEER. Losses at the gene ends were 3 bases for V and 10 bases for J; bases not matched to a gene: 10. CDR3 DNA: TGCGCCAGCAGCCACCGACTAGCGGGAGAGCTTCCAGAGCAGTTCTTC. It codes for CASSHRLAGELPEQFF.

This clone was recorded only once. This chain links TRBV28 with TRBJ2-7; 7 bases are a match to TRBD2. V trimming: 7 bases; J trimming: 0 bases; junction bases outside the gene matches: 6. This CDR3 region has 14 residues. Germline lookup yields CDR1 MDHEN and CDR2 SYDVKM. The CDR3 nucleotides read TGTGCCAGCACCAGGGAGGGGAGCTCCTACGAGCAGTACTTC. Residues: CASTREGSSYEQYF.

This chain joins TRBV6-9 and TRBJ2-1, with TRBD2 matching over 7 bases. This CDR3 is built from 14 residues. Germline V gene lookup returns CDR1 MNHGY and CDR2 SVAAGI. V was pared by 6 bases and J by 3 bases, with 5 bases of the junction left unmatched. CDR3 DNA sequence: TGTGCCAGCAGCAGAGCGGGAAGCTACAATGAGCAGTTCTTC. This encodes CASSRAGSYNEQFF.

The chain couples TRBV19 to TRBJ1-2, with a tentative D call TRBD1 (6 bases). Looked up from germline, CDR1 is LNHDA and CDR2 is SQIVND (reference sequence). Trimming took 1 base from V and 4 from J, leaving 10 bases between them. The CDR3 totals 14 residues. The CDR3 is CASSIVTGIYGYTF. DNA for the CDR3: TGTGCCAGTAGTATAGTTACAGGGATCTATGGCTACACCTTC. Filled out from reference TRBV19 and TRBJ1-2, the complete variable domain reads DGGITQSPKYLFRKEGQNVTLSCEQNLNHDAMYWYRQDPGQGLRLIYYSQIVNDFQKGDIAEGYSVSREKKESFPLTVTSAQKNPTAFYLCASSIVTGIYGYTFGSGTRLTVV.

The table lists this clone with a few counts. V is TRBV11-2 and J is TRBJ2-2; D not resolved. The CDR3 is made up of 13 amino acids. V was pared by 1 base and J by 2 bases, with 2 bases between. Per the germline V gene, CDR1 is SGHAT and CDR2 is FQNNGV. The CDR3 is CASSLVNTGELFF. The CDR3 nucleotides read TGTGCCAGCAGCTTAGTTAACACCGGGGAGCTGTTTTTT.

The chain uses TRBV6-5 and TRBJ2-7, with 9 bases that match TRBD2. The germline CDR1 and CDR2 sequences are MNHEY and SVGAGI. Germline trimming cut 2 bases from V and 9 bases from J; bases unmatched to any gene: 2. The CDR3 extends over 12 amino acids. This CDR3 is CASSYAGGVQYF. The CDR3 DNA follows: TGTGCCAGCAGTTACGCGGGAGGGGTGCAGTACTTC.

The chain joins TRBV27 to TRBJ2-1; D call uncertain. The CDR3 runs 15 residues. Looked up from germline, CDR1 is MNHEY and CDR2 is SMNVEV (reference sequence). With 6 bases removed from V and 1 base from J, the gap between germline ends came to 13 bases. The CDR3 loop reads CASSPFSLSYNEQFF. CDR3 DNA: TGTGCCAGCAGCCCTTTCTCCCTATCCTACAATGAGCAGTTCTTC.

The chain has TRBV29-1 and TRBJ1-2; 11 nucleotides match TRBD1. The germline V gene encodes CDR1 SQVTM and CDR2 ANQGSEA. V shed 6 bases and J 5 bases; nucleotides not matched to a gene: 11. This CDR3 spans 15 amino acids. Here the CDR3 DNA reads TGCAGCGTGGACACGGGACAGGGGGGTTCTTATGGCTACACCTTC. It specifies CSVDTGQGGSYGYTF.

This sequence joins TRBV28 and TRBJ1-2, with D unresolved. V gave up 2 bases and J gave up 8 bases, with 9 bases separating them. The length of the CDR3 is 12 residues. Germline V lookup: CDR1 MDHEN, CDR2 SYDVKM. The CDR3 region is CASSLGVNGYTF. In DNA form, the CDR3 reads TGTGCCAGCAGTTTAGGGGTGAACGGCTACACCTTC.

The V gene is TRBV4-3, the J gene TRBJ2-7; D uncertain. This CDR3 contains 11 residues. Per germline, CDR1 LGHNA and CDR2 YSLEER. V lost 9 bases, J lost 4 bases, and 10 bases lay in between. The CDR3, as DNA: TGCGCCAGTTGGGCCAGATACGAGCAGTACGTC. It yields the protein CASWARYEQYV.

Here the CDR3 reads CASSNPLSSYEQYV. CDR3 in DNA: TGTGCCAGCAGCAACCCTTTAAGCTCCTACGAGCAGTACGTC. V and J are TRBV11-2 and TRBJ2-7; D call uncertain. The germline gives CDR1 SGHAT, CDR2 FQNNGV. The V and J ends lost 5 bases and 0 bases respectively, with 11 bases between them. The CDR3 has 14 residues.

The V call is TRBV28, the J call TRBJ2-3; 7 bases match TRBD1. The germline gives CDR1 MDHEN, CDR2 SYDVKM. V lost 6 bases to trimming and J lost 2 bases; unmatched junction nucleotides: 8. This CDR3 comprises 15 residues. The CDR3 region is CASRPDRADTDTQYF. The CDR3 bases are TGTGCCAGCAGACCCGACAGGGCCGACACAGATACGCAGTATTTT.

The gene calls are TRBV13 and TRBJ1-2; D is ambiguous. CDR3 length equals 13 residues. Trimming took 4 bases from V and 4 from J, leaving 10 bases between them. From germline, CDR1 is PRHDT and CDR2 FYEKMQ (reference sequence). For the CDR3, the DNA is TGTGCCAGCAGCTCTGATTTGGGCTATGGCTACACCTTC. Translation gives CASSSDLGYGYTF. The full variable domain, rest sourced from reference TRBV13 and TRBJ1-2, is AAGVIQSPRHLIKEKRETATLKCYPIPRHDTVYWYQQGPGQDPQFLISFYEKMQSDKGSIPDRFSAQQFSDYHSELNMSSLELGDSALYFCASSSDLGYGYTFGSGTRLTVV.

The CDR3 DNA reads as TGTGCCAGCAGTTATGACGCCGGAGTGGACTATGGCTACACCTTC. Translated, it gives CASSYDAGVDYGYTF. V gene TRBV6-5 combines with J gene TRBJ1-2; D is unclear. Germline loops: CDR1 MNHEY, CDR2 SVGAGI. V lost 3 bases and J 3 bases, leaving 14 bases between the germline ends. CDR3 length: 15 amino acids.

The V and J genes are TRBV7-6 and TRBJ1-3; D is unresolved. V was trimmed by 1 base and J by 0 bases, leaving 7 bases between them. CDR1 is SGHVS and CDR2 is FNYEAQ in the germline V gene. The CDR3 is 15 amino acids. This chain's CDR3 is CASSLDGDSGNTIYF. DNA of the CDR3: TGTGCCAGCAGCTTAGATGGGGACTCTGGAAACACCATATATTTT.

V and J are TRBV9 and TRBJ2-7; the D gene is possibly TRBD1 (5 bases). Per the germline V gene, CDR1 is SGDLS and CDR2 is YYNGEE. Trimming cost V 4 bases and J 4 bases, with 18 bases left between them. The CDR3 has 15 residues. The CDR3 bases are TGTGCCAGCAGCCCTCCCTCGGCAGGGCTTTACGAGCAGTACTTC. Its protein product is CASSPPSAGLYEQYF. Full variable domain (missing parts from reference TRBV9 and TRBJ2-7): DSGVTQTPKHLITATGQRVTLRCSPRSGDLSVYWYQQSLDQGLQFLIQYYNGEERAKGNILERFSAQQFPDLHSELNLSSLELGDSALYFCASSPPSAGLYEQYFGPGTRLTVT.

The V call is TRBV6-5, the J call TRBJ1-3, with D maybe TRBD1 (6 bases). V was shortened by 9 bases and J by 4 bases, with 19 bases between the two germline ends. CDR1 and CDR2 (germline): MNHEY, SVGAGI. The CDR3 is made up of 15 amino acids. This chain's CDR3 is CASKNHGGSGNTIYF. CDR3 coding DNA: TGTGCCAGTAAAAACCATGGGGGCTCCGGAAACACCATATATTTT.

The sample holds one count of this clone. The rearrangement links TRBV28 to TRBJ1-5; 8 nucleotides line up with TRBD1. Germline V CDR1 and CDR2: MDHEN, SYDVKM. CDR3 length equals 15 residues. With 6 bases clipped from V and 7 bases from J, the junction kept 11 bases outside the gene matches. The CDR3 reads CASSRTPGGHQPQHF. DNA of the CDR3: TGTGCCAGCAGCCGTACCCCAGGGGGCCACCAGCCCCAGCATTTT.

This clone showed up just once. The chain has TRBV28 and TRBJ1-6, with a possible D match to TRBD1 (6 bases). V lost 3 bases to trimming and J lost 5 bases, with 8 bases between them. The CDR3 is made up of 14 amino acids. Germline lookup yields CDR1 MDHEN and CDR2 SYDVKM. Here the CDR3 reads CASSFAGDNSPLHF. DNA of the CDR3: TGTGCCAGCAGTTTCGCAGGGGATAATTCACCCCTCCACTTT.

V usage is TRBV7-3 and J usage is TRBJ2-1; 8 nucleotides match TRBD2. Germline V lookup: CDR1 SGHTA, CDR2 FQGTGA. The junction had 8 bases not matched to a gene; V was cut back by 5 bases and J by 8 bases. The CDR3 loop spans 14 amino acids. DNA of the CDR3: TGTGCCAGCAGCCTGTGGACTAGCAGGGATGAGCAGTTCTTC. Protein: CASSLWTSRDEQFF.

This clone is deemed medium-sized. This chain links TRBV15 with TRBJ1-2, with 7 bases lining up with TRBD1. The CDR3 length is 15 residues. Germline CDR1 reads LNHNV; CDR2 reads YYDKDF (reference sequence). Trimming cost V 3 bases and J 4 bases; bases outside gene matches: 8. The CDR3 is CATSSTTGMGYGYTF. The CDR3 bases are TGTGCCACCAGCAGCACGACAGGGATGGGCTATGGCTACACCTTC. Supplemented by reference TRBV15 and TRBJ1-2, the full variable domain reads DAMVIQNPRYQVTQFGKPVTLSCSQTLNHNVMYWYQQKSSQAPKLLFHYYDKDFNNEADTPDNFQSRRPNTSFCFLDIRSPGLGDTAMYLCATSSTTGMGYGYTFGSGTRLTVV.

The rearrangement links TRBV4-1 to TRBJ2-1; 10 bases line up with TRBD2. There are 15 residues in the CDR3. The V and J ends lost 5 bases and 5 bases, in that order; junction bases with no gene match: 6. Germline V gene data show CDR1 as MGHRA and CDR2 as YSYEKL. The CDR3: CASSELAGTHNEQFF. CDR3 bases: TGCGCCAGCAGCGAACTAGCGGGGACGCACAATGAGCAGTTCTTC.

This chain links TRBV13 with TRBJ2-7, with D maybe TRBD1 (6 bases). Germline V lookup: CDR1 PRHDT, CDR2 FYEKMQ (reference sequence). V was shortened by 3 bases and J by 6 bases, with 12 bases between the two germline ends. This CDR3 contains 13 residues. CDR3 region: CASSFGGRPEQYF. In DNA, the CDR3 is TGTGCCAGCAGCTTTGGGGGCAGGCCCGAGCAGTACTTC.

CDR3 in amino acids: CASSYSTGGALEQFF. CDR3 coding DNA: TGTGCCAGCAGTTACTCTACGGGCGGAGCATTGGAGCAGTTCTTC. This chain connects TRBV6-5 to TRBJ2-1; the D is unclear. Germline V lookup: CDR1 MNHEY, CDR2 SVGAGI. This CDR3 comprises 15 residues. V lost 0 bases and J lost 10, with 16 bases in between.

The rearrangement uses TRBV4-3 and TRBJ2-2; 8 positions match TRBD1. This CDR3 comprises 15 residues. CDR1 and CDR2 from the germline V gene are LGHNA and YSLEER. J gave up 1 base and V 4 bases, and 2 bases lay outside the gene matches. The CDR3 coding sequence is TGCGCCAGCAGCCCCGGGACAGGGAACACCGGGGAGCTGTTTTTT. Its translation: CASSPGTGNTGELFF.

The genes are TRBV25-1 and TRBJ1-2; weak D call: TRBD1 (5 bases). Germline V gene lookup returns CDR1 MGHDK and CDR2 SYGVNS. Trimming took 3 bases from V and 8 from J, leaving 10 bases between them. The CDR3 runs to 12 residues. CDR3 sequence: CASSDWGGGYTF. CDR3 nucleotide sequence: TGTGCCAGCAGTGATTGGGGCGGAGGCTACACCTTC.